This T cell receptor (beta chain) was documented in a study of T-cell memory formation after mild COVID-19. Study-wide context: The two donors had largely donor-specific TCR clusters.

Points on this clonotype: Antigen: not known.

V was shortened by 6 bases and J by 7 bases, with 9 bases between the two germline ends. There are 12 residues in the CDR3. The V gene's germline CDR1 is WNHNN and CDR2 SYGVQD (reference sequence). 5'RACE, which relied on constant-segment primers, yielded TCR alpha and TCR beta cDNA libraries carrying sample barcodes and UMIs. MiXCR, applied by TCRdb to the 5' RACE reads, yields one record per CDR3 protein. The sample shows 270,000 or so distinct CDR3 sequences, approximately 16% of them seen only once. Study-level findings and limits: The finding that pre-infection memory included some responding clones suggested that cross-reactive memory joined. Whereas later expanders leaned CD4+, clones contracting day 15 to 85 showed a balanced CD4/CD8 makeup.

The sequencing input was PBMCs or a T cell subset sorted from them (not recorded which). The J gene is TRBJ2-2, the V gene TRBV10-1; no definite D call. The TCR comes from a man aged 18 to 29 who had mild COVID-19 (a few samples of this study predate the infection). Cell type and time point are not known. CDR3 residues: CASRGPSGELFF. The CDR3 DNA reads TGCGCCAGCAGAGGACCGAGCGGGGAGCTGTTTTTT.